Listed below are T cell receptor beta chains from one sample, sequenced in a study of blood T cell repertoires in COVID-19. Clones were read by immunoSEQ multiplex PCR, and TCRdb kept only the in-frame ones, dropping some. Counted here are approximately 150,000 clones, around 80% occurring once; the ten biggest clones make up nearly 8%. The sample comprised PBMCs or T cells enriched from blood (not recorded which). Source of these receptors: a woman aged 45-60 years who had recovered from COVID-19. The CDR3 runs from the conserved cysteine through the conserved F or W. D genes are given only for firm matches. Part of the rows lack a size; the others show once, few, many or a class for expanded clones.

TRBD1 . TRBJ2-1 TRBV7-3 TGTGCCAGCAGCTCGGGACAGGGAAATGAGCAGTTCTTC CASSSGQGNEQFF
. . TRBJ2-7 TRBV18 TGTGCCAGCTCTACCTCGTCACTAGCCAACGAGCAGTACTTC CASSTSSLANEQYF
TRBD1 . TRBJ1-2 TRBV6-5 TGTGCCAGCAGTTACTACGGGACAGGCTATGGCTACACCTTC CASSYYGTGYGYTF
TRBD2 . TRBJ2-7 TRBV7-2 TGTGCCAGCAGCAGAGCGGGGGGGCCCTACGAGCAGTACTTC CASSRAGGPYEQYF
TRBD1 . TRBJ1-1 TRBV5-8 TGTGCCAGCAGCTTATTAGGGGGCCGAGACACTGAAGCTTTCTTT CASSLLGGRDTEAFF
. . TRBJ2-1 TRBV9 TGTGCCAGCAGCGTAGGTTCGGGCGGTCAGGGTTCTGGGGTTGGGCAGTTCTTC CASSVGSGGQGSGVGQFF
TRBD1 . TRBJ2-2 TRBV4-1 TGCGCCAGCAGCCAAGAATGGCGGACAGGGGGCGGTGGGGAGCTGTTTTTT CASSQEWRTGGGGELFF
TRBD1 . TRBJ2-7 TRBV9 TGTGCCAGCAGCCGAGGGGCAGGGGGCTACGAGCAGTACTTC CASSRGAGGYEQYF
TRBD2 . TRBJ2-1 TRBV19 TGTGCCACAACGGCGGGGGGTTTAGGTTACAATGAGCAGTTCTTC CATTAGGLGYNEQFF
TRBD2 once TRBJ2-3 TRBV24-1 TGTGCCACCAGTGATTCCGGACTAGCGGGAGGCACTAGCACAGATACGCAGTATTTT CATSDSGLAGGTSTDTQYF
. . TRBJ1-3 TRBV4-3 TGCGCCAGCAGCCAAGGCGGACAGTTAGGGTTGGACACCATATATTTT CASSQGGQLGLDTIYF
TRBD1 . TRBJ1-5 TRBV7-2 TGTGCCAGCAGCTTAGGGACAGGGTGGGGTCAGCCCCAGCATTTT CASSLGTGWGQPQHF
TRBD2 . TRBJ2-7 TRBV2 TGTGCCAGCAGTCCAGCGGGAGACCTCTACGAGCAGTACTTC CASSPAGDLYEQYF
TRBD1 . TRBJ1-2 TRBV28 TGTGCCAGCGACGGCAGGGGGCAGGGCTACACCTTC CASDGRGQGYTF
TRBD1 . TRBJ2-7 TRBV24-1 TGTGCCACCAGTGATTTCTCCGGGACAGAAACCTACGAGCAGTACTTC CATSDFSGTETYEQYF
. . TRBJ1-1 TRBV19 TGTGCCAGTACCCCTGGGGGCATGAACACTGAAGCTTTCTTT CASTPGGMNTEAFF